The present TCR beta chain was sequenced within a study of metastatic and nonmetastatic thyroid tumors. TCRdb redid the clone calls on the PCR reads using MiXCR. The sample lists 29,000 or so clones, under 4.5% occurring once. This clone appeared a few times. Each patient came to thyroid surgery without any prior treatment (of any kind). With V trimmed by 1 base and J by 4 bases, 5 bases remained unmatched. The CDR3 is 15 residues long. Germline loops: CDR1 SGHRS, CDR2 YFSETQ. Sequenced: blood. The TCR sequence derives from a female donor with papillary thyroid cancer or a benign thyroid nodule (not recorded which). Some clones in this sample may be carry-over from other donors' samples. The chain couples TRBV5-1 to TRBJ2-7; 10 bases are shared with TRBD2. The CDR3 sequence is CASSLNNSGRYEQYF. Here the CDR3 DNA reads TGCGCCAGCAGCTTGAATAATAGCGGGAGGTACGAGCAGTACTTC.